Shown below are 29 T cell receptor beta chains from a single sample sequenced in a study of blood T cells in healthy people across ages. A second PCR of about 7 to 11 cycles used a sample-barcoded 5' primer and a J-beta primer mix. TCRdb analysed the 5' RACE reads with MiXCR anew, one entry per CDR3 protein. This table holds about 830,000 distinct CDR3 sequences, about 62% found once. Sequencing was performed on blood. These receptors originate from a man aged 25 to 45 in good health.

The rearrangement uses TRBV7-6 and TRBJ2-5; no clear D. The J call may be wrong; the DNA end is better matched by TRBJ2-7. Germline V CDR1 and CDR2: SGHVS, FNYEAQ. The CDR3 is made up of 13 amino acids. The CDR3 spells CASSLLTGSEQYF. CDR3 sequence (DNA): TGTGCCAGCAGCTTACTTACTGGGTCCGAGCAGTACTTC.

This chain links TRBV29-1 with TRBJ2-1; 11 positions agree with TRBD2. The CDR3 covers 13 residues. The germline V gene has CDR1 SQVTM and CDR2 ANQGSEA. J lost 5 bases, V lost 7 bases, and 4 bases had no gene match. CDR3 region: CSAGTSGNNEQFF. The CDR3 region has the DNA TGCAGCGCCGGGACTAGCGGTAACAATGAGCAGTTCTTC.

The CDR3 nucleotides read TGCAGTGCTTCTAGCTTTTGGGAGACCCAGTACTTC. As protein: CSASSFWETQYF. The rearrangement joins TRBV20-1 to TRBJ2-5; tentative D call: TRBD2 (5 bases). Per germline, CDR1 DFQATT and CDR2 SNEGSKA (reference sequence). Trimming removed 5 bases from V and 5 bases from J, with 12 bases in between. The CDR3 loop spans 12 amino acids.

This clonotype turned up a few times. This sequence joins TRBV24-1 and TRBJ2-3, with D perhaps matching TRBD2 (6 bases). V lost 3 bases to trimming and J lost 0 bases, with 12 bases between them. This CDR3 is 16 amino acids long. From germline, CDR1 is KGHDR and CDR2 SFDVKD. The CDR3 sequence is CATSDPGSGSTDTQYF. CDR3 DNA sequence: TGTGCCACCAGTGATCCGGGAAGCGGGAGCACAGATACGCAGTATTTT.

The chain links TRBV10-3 to TRBJ2-3; a possible D gene is TRBD2 (5 bases). This CDR3 has 14 residues. Trimming took off 7 bases at V and 0 bases at J, with 11 bases between the two ends. CDR1 ENHRY and CDR2 SYGVKD come from the germline V gene. DNA of the CDR3: TGTGCCATCACCGGGGATCCTAGCACAGATACGCAGTATTTT. Its translation: CAITGDPSTDTQYF.

This clonotype was picked up a small number of times. In DNA, the CDR3 is TGTGCCAGCAGCATTAGCGAAGCGACCCAGTACTTC. Translating gives CASSISEATQYF. J is TRBJ2-5 and V is TRBV11-2, with D maybe TRBD2 (5 bases). This CDR3 is built from 12 residues. V gave up 5 bases and J gave up 7 bases, with 11 bases separating them. The germline CDR1 and CDR2 sequences are SGHAT and FQNNGV.

V is TRBV12-3 or TRBV12-4 and J is TRBJ2-3, with D perhaps TRBD2 (6 bases). The CDR3 runs to 15 residues. Between the trimmed V and J ends, which lost 5 bases and 1 base, there was a span of 13 bases. CDR3: CASSPGVMGTDTQYF. The CDR3 DNA follows: TGTGCCAGCAGTCCGGGGGTAATGGGCACAGATACGCAGTATTTT.

The chain uses TRBV7-2 and TRBJ2-4; 7 bases agree with TRBD2. The J call may be incorrect, as the DNA end agrees better with TRBJ2-7. The CDR3 sequence is 14 residues long. CDR1 and CDR2 from the germline V gene are SGHTA and FQGNSA. CDR3 sequence (DNA): TGTGCCAGCAGCAAAAGGCTCCGGGGGGACGAGCAGTACTTC. It encodes CASSKRLRGDEQYF.

This rearrangement joins TRBV5-1 to TRBJ2-1; D might be TRBD1 (5 bases). From germline, CDR1 is SGHRS and CDR2 YFSETQ. CDR3 length equals 14 residues. V gave up 3 bases and J gave up 5 bases, with 12 bases separating them. CDR3: CASSSVSGNNEQFF. DNA for the CDR3: TGCGCCAGCAGCTCCGTGTCAGGGAACAATGAGCAGTTCTTC.

The J gene is TRBJ2-5, the V gene TRBV7-2; D may be TRBD2 (6 bases). Germline V lookup: CDR1 SGHTA, CDR2 FQGNSA. This CDR3 has 14 residues. V shed 0 bases and J shed 11 bases, with 16 bases lying between them. The CDR3 DNA reads TGTGCCAGCAGCTTAGCCCCAGGGAGGTACGGGCAGTACTTC. This sequence encodes CASSLAPGRYGQYF.

The rearrangement links TRBV10-3 to TRBJ2-7; TRBD1 might be the D (5 bases). The CDR3 totals 15 residues. Germline V lookup: CDR1 ENHRY, CDR2 SYGVKD. V was shortened by 3 bases and J by 2 bases, with 14 bases between the two germline ends. The CDR3 loop is CAISELSRAPYEQYF. CDR3 nucleotides: TGTGCCATCAGTGAATTGAGCAGGGCCCCCTACGAGCAGTACTTC.

This clonotype occurred a few times. The chain couples TRBV4-3 to TRBJ1-2; D unclear. The germline CDR1 and CDR2 sequences are LGHNA and YSLEER. V lost 3 bases, J lost 4 bases, and 12 bases lay in between. This CDR3 spans 14 amino acids. CDR3 sequence: CASSQEERLYGYTF. CDR3 DNA: TGCGCCAGCAGCCAGGAAGAGAGGCTCTATGGCTACACCTTC.

Only a few counts were recorded for this clonotype. The chain carries TRBV5-4 and TRBJ2-3; a possible D gene is TRBD1 (5 bases). This CDR3 region has 14 residues. The V gene lost 0 bases and the J gene lost 2 bases, with 7 bases spanning the gap. Germline V gene lookup returns CDR1 SGHNT and CDR2 YYREEE (reference sequence). The CDR3 is CASSLGRATDTQYF. CDR3 DNA: TGTGCCAGCAGCTTGGGCAGGGCCACAGATACGCAGTATTTT.

The chain links TRBV7-9 to TRBJ2-1, with 10 bases that match TRBD2. J was trimmed by 7 bases and V by 0 bases; bases with no gene match: 6. CDR3 size: 16 residues. The germline gives CDR1 SEHNR, CDR2 FQNEAQ (reference sequence). CDR3 bases: TGTGCCAGCAGCTTAGCACCTAGCGGGAGTAGGAATGAGCAGTTCTTC. It is translated as CASSLAPSGSRNEQFF.

This clonotype was seen a few times. The chain couples TRBV6-5 to TRBJ2-3; tentative D call: TRBD1 (6 bases). Between the trimmed V and J ends, which lost 5 bases and 2 bases, there was a span of 14 bases. CDR1 and CDR2 (germline): MNHEY, SVGAGI. The CDR3 is 15 amino acids. CDR3 DNA sequence: TGTGCCAGCAGTCGAGGTCAGGGGTACACAGATACGCAGTATTTT. Encoded protein: CASSRGQGYTDTQYF.

This clonotype was seen only a few times. This chain uses TRBV7-9 with TRBJ2-5, with 9 bases that match TRBD1. The V gene end was trimmed by 3 bases and the J gene end by 2 bases; junction bases not matched to a gene: 1. From germline, CDR1 is SEHNR and CDR2 FQNEAQ (reference sequence). The length of the CDR3 is 14 residues. The CDR3 region is CASSLTGGQETQYF. The CDR3 nucleotides are TGTGCCAGCAGCTTGACAGGGGGGCAAGAGACCCAGTACTTC.

The gene calls are TRBV28 and TRBJ2-1; 12 bases fit TRBD2. Germline lookup yields CDR1 MDHEN and CDR2 SYDVKM. This CDR3 comprises 19 residues. V gave up 3 bases and J gave up 2 bases; unmatched junction bases: 11. CDR3 sequence: CASSFGLAGGPKAYNEQFF. In DNA form, the CDR3 reads TGTGCCAGCAGTTTCGGTCTAGCGGGAGGGCCGAAGGCCTACAATGAGCAGTTCTTC. The variable domain in full, with the rest retrieved from reference TRBV28 and TRBJ2-1, is DVKVTQSSRYLVKRTGEKVFLECVQDMDHENMFWYRQDPGLGLRLIYFSYDVKMKEKGDIPEGYSVSREKKERFSLILESASTNQTSMYLCASSFGLAGGPKAYNEQFFGPGTRLTVL.

This chain links TRBV27 with TRBJ2-7; perhaps TRBD2 as D (7 bases). Germline CDR1 and CDR2: MNHEY and SMNVEV (reference sequence). This CDR3 contains 16 residues. V lost 2 bases to trimming and J lost 2 bases, with 16 bases between them. The CDR3, as DNA: TGTGCCAGCAGTTTAAGGGGGGGTAGGACTACCTACGAGCAGTACTTC. It encodes CASSLRGGRTTYEQYF.

The chain joins TRBV5-5 to TRBJ1-2; possibly TRBD1 for D (6 bases). CDR3 length: 13 residues. The ends were cut back, 4 bases at V and 10 bases at J, with 17 bases in the middle. Per the germline V gene, CDR1 is SGHKS and CDR2 is YYEKEE (reference sequence). The CDR3 spells CASSVDLGASYTF. The CDR3 coding sequence is TGTGCCAGCAGCGTTGATCTGGGGGCCTCCTACACCTTC. Combining the CDR3 with reference TRBV5-5 and TRBJ1-2 gives the whole variable domain DAGVTQSPTHLIKTRGQQVTLRCSPISGHKSVSWYQQVLGQGPQFIFQYYEKEERGRGNFPDRFSARQFPNYSSELNVNALLLGDSALYLCASSVDLGASYTFGSGTRLTVV.

On this clonotype itself: One end of the junction fails to match germline, which may point to a read error. This chain uses TRBV15 with TRBJ2-1; D unclear. CDR1 and CDR2 from the germline V gene are LNHNV and YYDKDF (reference sequence). The CDR3 is 12 residues long. The CDR3 region is CPTSRDLRKQFF. The CDR3 region has the DNA TGTCCCACCAGCAGAGATCTCCGGAAGCAGTTCTTC.

The V and J genes are TRBV7-2 and TRBJ2-5; TRBD2 is a possible D gene (6 bases). The CDR3 runs 15 residues. The germline V gene has CDR1 SGHTA and CDR2 FQGNSA. V gave up 1 base and J gave up 5 bases, with 14 bases separating them. This CDR3 is CASSLVGLAMETQYF. DNA for the CDR3: TGTGCCAGCAGCTTAGTTGGGCTAGCGATGGAGACCCAGTACTTC.

The rearrangement uses TRBV27 and TRBJ2-5; 7 bases fit TRBD2. CDR1 and CDR2 from the germline V gene are MNHEY and SMNVEV (reference sequence). J gave up 11 bases and V 5 bases, and 11 bases lay outside the gene matches. The CDR3 is 13 amino acids. The CDR3 DNA reads TGTGCCAGCAGTACAAGCGGGGCAGTCGGGCAGTACTTC. Protein: CASSTSGAVGQYF.

V usage is TRBV30 and J usage is TRBJ2-6; TRBD1 agrees at 7 bases. CDR3 size: 14 residues. J lost 2 bases, V lost 8 bases, and 6 bases had no gene match. Germline V gene data show CDR1 as GTSNPN and CDR2 as SVGIG (reference sequence). CDR3 region: CARKGAAGANVLTF. CDR3 DNA sequence: TGTGCCCGTAAGGGGGCGGCTGGGGCCAACGTCCTGACTTTC.

This clonotype was counted many times. Written as DNA, the CDR3 is TGCGCCAGCAGCCAAGAGTCCCGACTAGCGGGAGTTCTGCAGACCCAGTACTTC. Its protein product is CASSQESRLAGVLQTQYF. The chain uses TRBV4-1 and TRBJ2-5; 12 bases map to TRBD2. The CDR3 has 18 amino acids. CDR1 and CDR2 (germline): MGHRA, YSYEKL. J was trimmed by 6 bases and V by 0 bases; bases with no gene match: 11.

This chain links TRBV20-1 with TRBJ2-1; TRBD2 is a possible D gene (5 bases). The CDR3 is 13 residues long. Between the trimmed V and J ends, which lost 5 bases and 6 bases, there was a span of 14 bases. The V gene's germline CDR1 is DFQATT and CDR2 SNEGSKA (reference sequence). CDR3 sequence: CSARRTGVNEQFF. CDR3 bases: TGCAGTGCTCGACGGACTGGGGTCAATGAGCAGTTCTTC.

This chain connects TRBV9 to TRBJ2-5, with D perhaps matching TRBD2 (6 bases). The germline gives CDR1 SGDLS, CDR2 YYNGEE. Between the trimmed V and J ends, which lost 1 base and 4 bases, there was a span of 11 bases. The CDR3 consists of 14 residues. CDR3 loop: CASSVSTSRETQYF. CDR3 DNA: TGTGCCAGCAGCGTATCGACTAGTAGAGAGACCCAGTACTTC.

The chain recombines TRBV7-2 with TRBJ2-3; 10 positions match TRBD2. The CDR3 is made up of 15 amino acids. The junction had 8 bases not matched to a gene; V was cut back by 5 bases and J by 6 bases. Germline-derived CDR1 and CDR2 are SGHTA and FQGNSA. CDR3 nucleotide sequence: TGTGCCAGCAGCCAACAAGCGGGGGGGCCTGATACGCAGTATTTT. Its protein is CASSQQAGGPDTQYF.

V usage is TRBV20-1 and J usage is TRBJ2-1; TRBD2 agrees at 7 bases. The junction had 7 bases not matched to a gene; V was cut back by 1 base and J by 4 bases. Germline CDR1 DFQATT, CDR2 SNEGSKA (reference sequence). The CDR3 loop spans 15 amino acids. In nucleotides, the CDR3 is TGCAGTGCTAGAGCCCGAAGCGGGAAGTACAATGAGCAGTTCTTC. Translation gives CSARARSGKYNEQFF.

J is TRBJ2-4 and V is TRBV7-2, with 12 bases matching TRBD2. J gave up 7 bases and V 0 bases, and 1 base lay outside the gene matches. CDR1 SGHTA and CDR2 FQGNSA come from the germline V gene. The CDR3 is 15 amino acids. The CDR3 region is CASSLAGTSGNIQYF. The CDR3 bases are TGTGCCAGCAGCTTAGCCGGGACTAGCGGGAACATTCAGTACTTC.